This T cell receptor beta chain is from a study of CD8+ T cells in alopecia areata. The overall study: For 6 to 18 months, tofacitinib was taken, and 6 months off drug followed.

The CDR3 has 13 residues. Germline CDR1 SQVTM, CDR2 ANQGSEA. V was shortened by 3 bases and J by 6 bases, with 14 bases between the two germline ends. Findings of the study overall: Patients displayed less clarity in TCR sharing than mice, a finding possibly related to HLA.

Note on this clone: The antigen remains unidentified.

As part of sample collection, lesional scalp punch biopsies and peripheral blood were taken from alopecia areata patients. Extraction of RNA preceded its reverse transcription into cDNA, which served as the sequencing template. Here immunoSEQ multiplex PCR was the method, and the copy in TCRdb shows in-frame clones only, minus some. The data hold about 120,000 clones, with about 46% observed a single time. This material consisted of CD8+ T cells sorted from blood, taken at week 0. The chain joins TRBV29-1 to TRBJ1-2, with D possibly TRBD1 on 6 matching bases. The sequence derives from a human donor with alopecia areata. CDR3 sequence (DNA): TGCAGCGTTGAGAAGGGGGACTGGGATGGCTACACCTTC. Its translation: CSVEKGDWDGYTF.